This passage covers 12 T cell receptor beta chains from one sample sequenced in a study of T cells in women clearing cervical HPV infection. Profiling relied on immunoSEQ multiplex PCR, and the TCRdb table lists in-frame clones only, not all of them. This sample contains tens of thousands of clones. The sample comprised blood buffy coat. These TCRs come from a woman between 18 and 69 years old with a cervical HPV16 infection that either progressed to CIN3+ or cleared (not recorded which).

By frequency, this clone is large. The read terminates 3 residues ahead of where the CDR3 ends, so the germline J gene completes it. V gene TRBV14 combines with J gene TRBJ2-3; TRBD2 agrees at 8 bases. Trimming at V came to 5 bases and at J to 0 bases, leaving 7 bases not matched to a gene. CDR1 is SGHDN and CDR2 is FVKESK in the germline V gene. CDR3 length: 16 amino acids. The CDR3 is CASSYNSGVSTDTQYF. The CDR3 DNA, read in part, is TGTGCCAGCAGCTACAATAGCGGGGTCAGCACAGATACG.

CDR3 protein: CASSQARQQDNQPQYF. The sequenced CDR3 bases are TGTGCCAGCTCACAGGCGAGGCAACAAGACAATCAGCCG. This chain uses TRBV18 with TRBJ2-3; no clear D. The observed sequence ends 3 residues before the CDR3 terminus, with the missing tail filled in from the germline J gene. This CDR3 is built from 16 residues. Germline CDR1 reads KGHSH; CDR2 reads LQKENI.

About this clone itself: The CDR3 end lies 3 residues beyond the end of the read and is filled in from the germline J gene. The chain employs TRBV29-1 and TRBJ2-7; D may be TRBD1 (7 bases). V lost 7 bases and J lost 0, with 13 bases in between. The CDR3 has 13 residues. CDR1 and CDR2 (germline): SQVTM, ANQGSEA. CDR3 bases read: TGCAGCGGGGGGGACAGCGTCTCCTACGAG. Protein: CSGGDSVSYE. From start to end, the CDR3 is CSGGDSVSYEQYF.

Incomplete CDR3 DNA: TGTGCCAGCAGCAAGTGGGACACCGACACCGGGGAG. Amino acids: CASSKWDTDTGE. The full-length CDR3 reads as CASSKWDTDTGELFF. The V gene is TRBV7-2, the J gene TRBJ2-2, with D possibly matching TRBD1 (6 bases). The read terminates 3 residues before the CDR3 end, so the remaining end is supplied by the germline J gene. V lost 5 bases and J 3 bases, leaving 13 bases between the germline ends. There are 15 residues in the CDR3. Germline CDR1 reads SGHTA; CDR2 reads FQGNSA.

Of note for this clone: The read is 3 residues too short to cover the CDR3 end, so that end is filled in from the germline J gene. This sequence joins TRBV11-3 and TRBJ2-3; perhaps TRBD1 as D (6 bases). The CDR3 length is 15 residues. Germline lookup yields CDR1 SGHNT and CDR2 YENEEA. The germline V and J ends were trimmed by 5 bases and 3 bases, with 15 bases remaining between them. CDR3 residues: CASSASSGETDTQYF. CDR3 bases read: TGTGCCAGCAGCGCTTCCTCAGGGGAGACAGATACG.

Of note for this clone: The sequenced fragment ends 3 residues before the CDR3 boundary, so the rest is inferred from the germline J gene. The chain couples TRBV7-2 to TRBJ2-3, with no clear D. This CDR3 region has 13 residues. V lost 7 bases to trimming and J lost 0 bases, with 8 bases between them. The germline V gene has CDR1 SGHTA and CDR2 FQGNSA. The DNA read from the CDR3 is TGTGCCAGCAAGCCCTTTAGCACAGATACG. Its translation is CASKPFSTDT. The CDR3, in full, reads CASKPFSTDTQYF.

On this clone: The sequence runs out 3 residues before the end of the CDR3; the remainder is reconstructed from the germline J gene. J is TRBJ2-7 and V is TRBV6-2 or TRBV6-3, with D possibly being TRBD1 (6 bases). Germline loops: CDR1 MNHEY, CDR2 SVGEGT. This CDR3 is 15 amino acids long. With 4 bases removed from V and 5 bases from J, the gap between germline ends came to 18 bases. CDR3 DNA (partial): TGTGCCAGCAGTTCTTACAGCAGGGGAGAAGACGAG. It yields the protein CASSSYSRGEDE. Given in full, the CDR3 is CASSSYSRGEDEQYF.

CDR3 in amino acids: CASSPSGPNPEAFF. Partial CDR3 DNA: TGTGCCAGCAGCCCAAGTGGTCCTAACCCTGAA. The chain couples TRBV11-2 to TRBJ1-1; D is undetermined. The read stops 3 residues short of the end of the CDR3; the missing end is completed from the germline J gene. The CDR3 spans 14 residues. The V gene's germline CDR1 is SGHAT and CDR2 FQNNGV. Trimming removed 5 bases from V and 6 bases from J, with 16 bases in between.

On this clone itself: The read comes to an end 3 residues before the CDR3 does, leaving the germline J gene to fill in the end. This chain connects TRBV19 to TRBJ1-3; TRBD1 aligns across 7 bases. The CDR3 extends over 16 amino acids. CDR1 is LNHDA, CDR2 SQIVND, per germline (reference sequence). V lost 3 bases, J lost 0 bases, and 5 bases stayed unmatched. The covered CDR3 bases are TGTGCCAGTAGTATCCCCAGGGGGAGCTCTGGAAACACC. It is translated as CASSIPRGSSGNT. The CDR3 in its entirety is CASSIPRGSSGNTIYF.

Comment on this clone: The junction shows a germline mismatch at one end, possibly a read error. The CDR3 end falls 3 residues outside the read, so it is completed with the germline J gene. This chain links TRBV7-1 with TRBJ2-1; no clear D. TRBV7-1 is recorded as an ORF, its role being uncertain. CDR3 length equals 22 residues. CDR3 DNA, as far as it was read: TGTGCCAGCAGCCCAGCTGGCAGAGTACGCTCCTCGAGAAAAGGCTCCTACAATGAG. As protein: CASSPAGRVRSSRKGSYNE. The whole CDR3 sequence reads CASSPAGRVRSSRKGSYNEQFF.

Points on this clone: The read ends 3 residues early relative to the CDR3; the germline J gene fills the gap. J is TRBJ2-3 and V is TRBV6-8; D might be TRBD2 (6 bases). The CDR3 consists of 16 residues. Trimming shortened V by 4 bases and J by 2 bases, and 16 bases separated the two germline ends. Germline CDR1 and CDR2: MNHGY and SAAAGT. The DNA read from the CDR3 is TGTGCCAGCAGTTCTACTAGCCCAAAACTCACAGATACG. This encodes CASSSTSPKLTDT. The entire CDR3 reads CASSSTSPKLTDTQYF.

Remarks on this clone: The read gets to within 3 residues of the CDR3 end, and the germline J gene fills in the rest. The chain couples TRBV7-2 to TRBJ2-3; 9 bases are shared with TRBD2. The CDR3 is 15 amino acids. CDR1 is SGHTA and CDR2 is FQGNSA in the germline V gene. With V trimmed by 5 bases and J by 1 base, 4 bases remained unmatched. CDR3 DNA (partial): TGTGCCAGCAGCCGTCGGACTAGCGGCACAGATACG. Amino acid sequence: CASSRRTSGTDT. The complete CDR3 reads CASSRRTSGTDTQYF.